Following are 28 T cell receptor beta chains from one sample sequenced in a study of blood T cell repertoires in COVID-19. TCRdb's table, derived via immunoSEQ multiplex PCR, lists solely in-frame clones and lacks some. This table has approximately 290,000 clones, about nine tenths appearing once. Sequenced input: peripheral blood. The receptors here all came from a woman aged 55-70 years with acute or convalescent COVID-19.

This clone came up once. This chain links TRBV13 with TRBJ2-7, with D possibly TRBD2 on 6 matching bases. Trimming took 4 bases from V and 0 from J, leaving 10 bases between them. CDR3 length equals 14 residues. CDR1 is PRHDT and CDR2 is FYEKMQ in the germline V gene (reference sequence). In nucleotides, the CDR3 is TGTGCCAGCAGCTCAACCGGGAGCTCCTACGAGCAGTACTTC. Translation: CASSSTGSSYEQYF.

CDR3 protein: CASSFRGDSYNEQFF. The CDR3 DNA follows: TGTGCCAGCAGTTTTCGGGGGGACTCCTACAATGAGCAGTTCTTC. This sequence joins TRBV27 and TRBJ2-1; TRBD2 aligns across 7 bases. The CDR3 has 15 residues. CDR1 MNHEY and CDR2 SMNVEV come from the germline V gene (reference sequence). V lost 3 bases, J lost 0 bases, and 2 bases stayed unmatched.

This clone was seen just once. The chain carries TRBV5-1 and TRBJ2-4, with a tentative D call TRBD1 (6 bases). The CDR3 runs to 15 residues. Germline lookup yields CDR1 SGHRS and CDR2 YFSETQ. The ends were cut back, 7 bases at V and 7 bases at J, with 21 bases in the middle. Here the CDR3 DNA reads TGCGCCAGCTCCAGTTGGGCAGGGGCAATGAACATTCAGTACTTC. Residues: CASSSWAGAMNIQYF.

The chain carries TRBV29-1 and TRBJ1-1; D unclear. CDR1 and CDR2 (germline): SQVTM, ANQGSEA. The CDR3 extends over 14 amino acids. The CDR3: CSTKGGGLNTEAFF. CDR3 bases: TGCAGTACAAAAGGTGGAGGGTTGAACACTGAAGCTTTCTTT.

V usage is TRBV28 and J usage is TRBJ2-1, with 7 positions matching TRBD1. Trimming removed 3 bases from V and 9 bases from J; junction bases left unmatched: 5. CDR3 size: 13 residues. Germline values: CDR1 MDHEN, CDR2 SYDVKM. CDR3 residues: CASSLGQLSEQFF. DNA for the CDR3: TGTGCCAGCAGTTTGGGACAGCTCTCTGAGCAGTTCTTC.

DNA of the CDR3: TGTGCCACCAGTGATTTGGCTTACGGGAGCTCCTACAATGAGCAGTTCTTC. Its protein is CATSDLAYGSSYNEQFF. V usage is TRBV24-1 and J usage is TRBJ2-1; tentative D call: TRBD2 (6 bases). The CDR3 extends over 17 amino acids. In germline, CDR1 is KGHDR, CDR2 SFDVKD. Deletions cut 0 bases from V and 0 bases from J, with 11 bases between.

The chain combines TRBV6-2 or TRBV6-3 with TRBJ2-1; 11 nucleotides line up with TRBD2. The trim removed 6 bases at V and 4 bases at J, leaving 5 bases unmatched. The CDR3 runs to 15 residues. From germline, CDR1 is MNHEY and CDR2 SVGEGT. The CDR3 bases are TGTGCCAGCAGCTTGGGACTAGCGGCGTACAATGAGCAGTTCTTC. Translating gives CASSLGLAAYNEQFF.

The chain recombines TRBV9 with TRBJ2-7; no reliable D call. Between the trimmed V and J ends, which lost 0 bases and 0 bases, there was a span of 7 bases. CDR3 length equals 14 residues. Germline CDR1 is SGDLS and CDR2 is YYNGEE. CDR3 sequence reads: CASSVATYSYEQYF. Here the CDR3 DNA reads TGTGCCAGCAGCGTAGCCACTTACTCCTACGAGCAGTACTTC.

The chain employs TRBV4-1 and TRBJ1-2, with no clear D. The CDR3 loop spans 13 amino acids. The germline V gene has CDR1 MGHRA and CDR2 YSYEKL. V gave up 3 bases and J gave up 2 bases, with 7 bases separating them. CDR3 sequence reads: CASSQRGNYGYTF. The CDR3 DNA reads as TGCGCCAGCAGCCAGCGAGGGAACTATGGCTACACCTTC.

CDR3 residues: CASSQDMDFPRNTQYF. DNA for the CDR3: TGCGCCAGCAGCCAAGATATGGACTTCCCGAGAAATACGCAGTATTTT. The V gene is TRBV4-3, the J gene TRBJ2-3; perhaps TRBD2 as D (5 bases). Germline V gene sequence: CDR1 LGHNA, CDR2 YSLEER. V lost 0 bases, J lost 7 bases, and 17 bases lay in between. CDR3 size: 16 residues.

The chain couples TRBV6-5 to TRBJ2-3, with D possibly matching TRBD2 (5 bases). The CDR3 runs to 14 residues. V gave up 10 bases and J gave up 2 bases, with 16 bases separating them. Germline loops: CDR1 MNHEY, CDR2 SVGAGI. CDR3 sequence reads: CATASGGYTDTQYF. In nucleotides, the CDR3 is TGTGCCACCGCCAGCGGAGGTTACACAGATACGCAGTATTTT.

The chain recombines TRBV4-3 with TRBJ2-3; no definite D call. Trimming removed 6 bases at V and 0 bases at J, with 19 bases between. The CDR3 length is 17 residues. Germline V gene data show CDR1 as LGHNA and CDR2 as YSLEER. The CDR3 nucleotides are TGCGCCAGCAGTCGAACCTCATTCCTAACTAGCACAGATACGCAGTATTTT. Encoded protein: CASSRTSFLTSTDTQYF.

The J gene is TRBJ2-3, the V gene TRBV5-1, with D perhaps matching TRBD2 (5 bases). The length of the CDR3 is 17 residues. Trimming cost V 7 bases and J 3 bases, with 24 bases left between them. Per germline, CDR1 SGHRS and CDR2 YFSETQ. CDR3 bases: TGCGCCAGCGAGCTTGAGCCTAGCCCCCGGGGTACAGATACGCAGTATTTT. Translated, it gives CASELEPSPRGTDTQYF.

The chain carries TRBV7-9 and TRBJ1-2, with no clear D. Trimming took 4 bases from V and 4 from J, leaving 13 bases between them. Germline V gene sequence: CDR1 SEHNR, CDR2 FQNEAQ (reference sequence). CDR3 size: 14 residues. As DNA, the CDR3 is TGTGCCAGCAGCTCCCGAGGATTTAGCTATGGCTACACCTTC. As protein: CASSSRGFSYGYTF.

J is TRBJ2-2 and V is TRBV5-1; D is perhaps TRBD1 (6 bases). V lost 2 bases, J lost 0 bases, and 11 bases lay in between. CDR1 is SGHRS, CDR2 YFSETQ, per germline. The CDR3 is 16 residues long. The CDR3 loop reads CASSLATGTNTGELFF. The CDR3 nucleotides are TGCGCCAGCAGCTTAGCGACAGGCACGAACACCGGGGAGCTGTTTTTT.

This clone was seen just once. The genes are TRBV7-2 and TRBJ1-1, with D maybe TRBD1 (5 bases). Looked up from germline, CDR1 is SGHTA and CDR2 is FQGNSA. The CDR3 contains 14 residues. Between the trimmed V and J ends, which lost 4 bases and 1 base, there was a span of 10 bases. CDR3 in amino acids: CASSSGLRNTEAFF. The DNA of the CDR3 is TGTGCCAGCAGCTCGGGACTCCGGAACACTGAAGCTTTCTTT.

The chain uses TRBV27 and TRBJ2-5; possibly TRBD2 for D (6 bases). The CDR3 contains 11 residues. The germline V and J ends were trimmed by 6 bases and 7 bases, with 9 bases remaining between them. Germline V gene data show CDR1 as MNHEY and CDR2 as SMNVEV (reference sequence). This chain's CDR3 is CASSGGVTQYF. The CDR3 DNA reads TGTGCCAGCAGCGGGGGAGTGACCCAGTACTTC.

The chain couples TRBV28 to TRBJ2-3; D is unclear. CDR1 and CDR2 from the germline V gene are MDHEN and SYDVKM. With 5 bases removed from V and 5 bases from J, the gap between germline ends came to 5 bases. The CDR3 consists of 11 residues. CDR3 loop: CASSLEDTQYF. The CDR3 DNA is TGTGCCAGCAGTCTAGAAGATACGCAGTATTTT.

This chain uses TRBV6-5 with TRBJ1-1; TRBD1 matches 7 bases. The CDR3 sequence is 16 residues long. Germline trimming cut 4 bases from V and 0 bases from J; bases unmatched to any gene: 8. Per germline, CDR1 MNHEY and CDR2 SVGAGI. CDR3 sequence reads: CASSSLLTGMNTEAFF. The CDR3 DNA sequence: TGTGCCAGCAGTTCTCTATTGACAGGGATGAACACTGAAGCTTTCTTT.

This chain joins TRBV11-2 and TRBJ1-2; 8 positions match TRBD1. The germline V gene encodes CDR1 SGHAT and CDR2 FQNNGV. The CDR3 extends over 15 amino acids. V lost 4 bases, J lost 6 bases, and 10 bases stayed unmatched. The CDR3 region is CASSSYADRVNGYTF. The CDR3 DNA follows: TGTGCCAGCAGCTCATACGCGGACAGGGTAAATGGCTACACCTTC.

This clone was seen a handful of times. In DNA, the CDR3 is TGTGCCAGTAGCTATTCACCGGGACAGAGGAATGAAAAACTGTTTTTT. Translating it yields CASSYSPGQRNEKLFF. The chain employs TRBV19 and TRBJ1-4; TRBD1 matches at 7 bases. V dropped 6 bases and J dropped 5; count of bases not matched to a gene: 12. Germline CDR1 is LNHDA and CDR2 is SQIVND (reference sequence). The CDR3 has 16 residues.

In nucleotides, the CDR3 is TGCGCCAGCAGCTTGGGAGACTACGAGCAGTACTTC. Protein product: CASSLGDYEQYF. J is TRBJ2-7 and V is TRBV5-1, with D unclear. The ends were cut back, 0 bases at V and 3 bases at J, with 4 bases in the middle. This CDR3 region has 12 residues. The V gene's germline CDR1 is SGHRS and CDR2 YFSETQ.

The CDR3 DNA sequence: TGTGCCAGCAGTCACAACAGACTGTTTTTT. It yields the protein CASSHNRLFF. The chain recombines TRBV28 with TRBJ1-4, with no clear D. Trimming took off 5 bases at V and 13 bases at J, with 8 bases between the two ends. CDR1 is MDHEN, CDR2 SYDVKM, per germline. There are 10 residues in the CDR3.

CDR3 amino acids: CASTNLVGEVNEQFF. The CDR3 region has the DNA TGTGCCAGCACCAACTTAGTAGGAGAAGTAAATGAGCAGTTCTTC. The chain links TRBV28 to TRBJ2-1; D is undetermined. V shed 7 bases and J shed 7 bases, with 20 bases lying between them. The CDR3 consists of 15 residues. Germline lookup yields CDR1 MDHEN and CDR2 SYDVKM. Based on the CDR3 plus reference TRBV28 and TRBJ2-1, the full variable domain is DVKVTQSSRYLVKRTGEKVFLECVQDMDHENMFWYRQDPGLGLRLIYFSYDVKMKEKGDIPEGYSVSREKKERFSLILESASTNQTSMYLCASTNLVGEVNEQFFGPGTRLTVL.

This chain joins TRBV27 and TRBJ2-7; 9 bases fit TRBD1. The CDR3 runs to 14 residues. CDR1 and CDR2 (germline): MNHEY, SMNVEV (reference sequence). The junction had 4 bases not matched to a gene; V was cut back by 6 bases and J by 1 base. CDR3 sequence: CASRRGQGSYEQYF. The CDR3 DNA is TGTGCCAGCAGACGGGGACAGGGTTCCTACGAGCAGTACTTC.

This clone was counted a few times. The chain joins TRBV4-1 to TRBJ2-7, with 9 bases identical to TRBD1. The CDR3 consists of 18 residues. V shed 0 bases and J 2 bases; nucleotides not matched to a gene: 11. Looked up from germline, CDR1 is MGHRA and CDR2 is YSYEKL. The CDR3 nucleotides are TGCGCCAGCAGCCAAGATACCGGACAGGGGCTGACTCCCTACGAGCAGTACTTC. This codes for CASSQDTGQGLTPYEQYF.

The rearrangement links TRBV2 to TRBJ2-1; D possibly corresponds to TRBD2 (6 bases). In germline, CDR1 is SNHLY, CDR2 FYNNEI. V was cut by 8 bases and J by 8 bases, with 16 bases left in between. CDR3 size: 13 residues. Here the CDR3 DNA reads TGTGCCAGCTCCGAGGAGGGCTGGGATGAGCAGTTCTTC. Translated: CASSEEGWDEQFF.

The CDR3 loop is CASSIYGGSPVEQFF. The CDR3 DNA reads TGTGCCAGTAGTATATATGGCGGGAGCCCCGTTGAGCAGTTCTTC. The rearrangement links TRBV19 to TRBJ2-1; 7 bases are shared with TRBD2. This CDR3 contains 15 residues. CDR1 is LNHDA and CDR2 is SQIVND in the germline V gene (reference sequence). V lost 2 bases to trimming and J lost 9 bases; unmatched junction nucleotides: 10. Full variable domain (outside the CDR3, taken from reference TRBV19 and TRBJ2-1): DGGITQSPKYLFRKEGQNVTLSCEQNLNHDAMYWYRQDPGQGLRLIYYSQIVNDFQKGDIAEGYSVSREKKESFPLTVTSAQKNPTAFYLCASSIYGGSPVEQFFGPGTRLTVL.